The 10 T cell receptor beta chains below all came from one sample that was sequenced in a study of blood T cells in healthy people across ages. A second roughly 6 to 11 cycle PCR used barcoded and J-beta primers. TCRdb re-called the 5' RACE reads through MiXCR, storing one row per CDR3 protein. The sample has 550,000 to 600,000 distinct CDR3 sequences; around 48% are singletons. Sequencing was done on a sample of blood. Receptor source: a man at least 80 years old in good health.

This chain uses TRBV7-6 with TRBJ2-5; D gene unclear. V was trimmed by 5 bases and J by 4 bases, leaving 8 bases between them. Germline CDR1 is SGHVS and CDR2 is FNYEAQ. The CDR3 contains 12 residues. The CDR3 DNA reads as TGTGCCAGCAGCAAGATTGGAGAGACCCAGTACTTC. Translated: CASSKIGETQYF.

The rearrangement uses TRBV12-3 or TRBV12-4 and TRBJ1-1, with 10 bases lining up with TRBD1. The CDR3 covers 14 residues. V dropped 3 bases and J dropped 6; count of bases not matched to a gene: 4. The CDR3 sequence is CASSFGQGVAEAFF. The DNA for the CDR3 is TGTGCCAGCAGTTTCGGACAGGGGGTGGCTGAAGCTTTCTTT.

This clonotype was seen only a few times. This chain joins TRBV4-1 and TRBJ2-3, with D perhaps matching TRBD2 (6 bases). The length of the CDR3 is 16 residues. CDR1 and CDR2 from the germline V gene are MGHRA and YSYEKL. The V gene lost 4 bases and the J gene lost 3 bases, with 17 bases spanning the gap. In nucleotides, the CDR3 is TGCGCCAGCAGCCCTTTCCCGGGACTTAGTACAGATACGCAGTATTTT. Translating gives CASSPFPGLSTDTQYF.

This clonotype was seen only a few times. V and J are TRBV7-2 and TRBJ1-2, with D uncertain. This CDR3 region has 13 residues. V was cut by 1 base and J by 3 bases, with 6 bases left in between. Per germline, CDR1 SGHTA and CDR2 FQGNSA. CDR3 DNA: TGTGCCAGCAGCTTAGATCTGGACTATGGCTACACCTTC. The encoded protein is CASSLDLDYGYTF.

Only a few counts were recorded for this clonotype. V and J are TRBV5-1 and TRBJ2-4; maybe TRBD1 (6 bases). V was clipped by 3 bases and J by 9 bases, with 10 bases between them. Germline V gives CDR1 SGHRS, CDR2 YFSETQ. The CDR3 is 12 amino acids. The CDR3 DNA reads TGCGCCAGCAGCTCCTCCAGGGGCATTCAGTACTTC. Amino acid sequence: CASSSSRGIQYF.

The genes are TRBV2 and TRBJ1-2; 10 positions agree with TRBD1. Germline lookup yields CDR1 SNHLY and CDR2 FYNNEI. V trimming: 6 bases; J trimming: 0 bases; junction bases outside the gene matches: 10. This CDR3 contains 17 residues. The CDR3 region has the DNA TGTGCCAGCAGCCTTAGACAGGGGGCCGGAGCTAACTATGGCTACACCTTC. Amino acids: CASSLRQGAGANYGYTF.

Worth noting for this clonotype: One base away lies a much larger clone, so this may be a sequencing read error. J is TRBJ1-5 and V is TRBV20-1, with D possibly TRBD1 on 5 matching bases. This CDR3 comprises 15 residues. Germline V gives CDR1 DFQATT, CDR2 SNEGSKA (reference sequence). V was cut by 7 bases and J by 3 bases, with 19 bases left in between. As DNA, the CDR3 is TGCAGTGTTCGAGGGGTCAGAACGAACAATCAGCCCCAGCATTTT. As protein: CSVRGVRTNNQPQHF.

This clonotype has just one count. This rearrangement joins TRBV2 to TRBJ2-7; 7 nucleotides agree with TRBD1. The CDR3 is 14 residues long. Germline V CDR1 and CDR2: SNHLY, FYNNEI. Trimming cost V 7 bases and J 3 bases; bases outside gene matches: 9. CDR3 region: CASTGPGQYYEQYF. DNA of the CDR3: TGTGCCAGCACGGGACCGGGACAGTACTACGAGCAGTACTTC. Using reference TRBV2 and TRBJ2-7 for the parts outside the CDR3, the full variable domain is EPEVTQTPSHQVTQMGQEVILRCVPISNHLYFYWYRQILGQKVEFLVSFYNNEISEKSEIFDDQFSVERPDGSNFTLKIRSTKLEDSAMYFCASTGPGQYYEQYFGPGTRLTVT.

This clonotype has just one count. Here the CDR3 DNA reads TGTGCCAGCAGTCTCACCGGGACAGGGCTCGCCGAGCAGTACTTC. It translates to CASSLTGTGLAEQYF. This chain uses TRBV6-5 with TRBJ2-7; 9 bases map to TRBD1. With 5 bases clipped from V and 6 bases from J, the junction kept 11 bases outside the gene matches. The germline V gene encodes CDR1 MNHEY and CDR2 SVGAGI. This CDR3 is 15 amino acids long.

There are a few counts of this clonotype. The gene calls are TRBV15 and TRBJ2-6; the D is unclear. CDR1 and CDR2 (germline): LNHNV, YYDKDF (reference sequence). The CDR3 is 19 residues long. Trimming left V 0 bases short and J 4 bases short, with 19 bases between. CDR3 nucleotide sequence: TGTGCCACCAGCAGAGATTATCCAGGTATTTCTTCCGGGGCCAACGTCCTGACTTTC. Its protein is CATSRDYPGISSGANVLTF.